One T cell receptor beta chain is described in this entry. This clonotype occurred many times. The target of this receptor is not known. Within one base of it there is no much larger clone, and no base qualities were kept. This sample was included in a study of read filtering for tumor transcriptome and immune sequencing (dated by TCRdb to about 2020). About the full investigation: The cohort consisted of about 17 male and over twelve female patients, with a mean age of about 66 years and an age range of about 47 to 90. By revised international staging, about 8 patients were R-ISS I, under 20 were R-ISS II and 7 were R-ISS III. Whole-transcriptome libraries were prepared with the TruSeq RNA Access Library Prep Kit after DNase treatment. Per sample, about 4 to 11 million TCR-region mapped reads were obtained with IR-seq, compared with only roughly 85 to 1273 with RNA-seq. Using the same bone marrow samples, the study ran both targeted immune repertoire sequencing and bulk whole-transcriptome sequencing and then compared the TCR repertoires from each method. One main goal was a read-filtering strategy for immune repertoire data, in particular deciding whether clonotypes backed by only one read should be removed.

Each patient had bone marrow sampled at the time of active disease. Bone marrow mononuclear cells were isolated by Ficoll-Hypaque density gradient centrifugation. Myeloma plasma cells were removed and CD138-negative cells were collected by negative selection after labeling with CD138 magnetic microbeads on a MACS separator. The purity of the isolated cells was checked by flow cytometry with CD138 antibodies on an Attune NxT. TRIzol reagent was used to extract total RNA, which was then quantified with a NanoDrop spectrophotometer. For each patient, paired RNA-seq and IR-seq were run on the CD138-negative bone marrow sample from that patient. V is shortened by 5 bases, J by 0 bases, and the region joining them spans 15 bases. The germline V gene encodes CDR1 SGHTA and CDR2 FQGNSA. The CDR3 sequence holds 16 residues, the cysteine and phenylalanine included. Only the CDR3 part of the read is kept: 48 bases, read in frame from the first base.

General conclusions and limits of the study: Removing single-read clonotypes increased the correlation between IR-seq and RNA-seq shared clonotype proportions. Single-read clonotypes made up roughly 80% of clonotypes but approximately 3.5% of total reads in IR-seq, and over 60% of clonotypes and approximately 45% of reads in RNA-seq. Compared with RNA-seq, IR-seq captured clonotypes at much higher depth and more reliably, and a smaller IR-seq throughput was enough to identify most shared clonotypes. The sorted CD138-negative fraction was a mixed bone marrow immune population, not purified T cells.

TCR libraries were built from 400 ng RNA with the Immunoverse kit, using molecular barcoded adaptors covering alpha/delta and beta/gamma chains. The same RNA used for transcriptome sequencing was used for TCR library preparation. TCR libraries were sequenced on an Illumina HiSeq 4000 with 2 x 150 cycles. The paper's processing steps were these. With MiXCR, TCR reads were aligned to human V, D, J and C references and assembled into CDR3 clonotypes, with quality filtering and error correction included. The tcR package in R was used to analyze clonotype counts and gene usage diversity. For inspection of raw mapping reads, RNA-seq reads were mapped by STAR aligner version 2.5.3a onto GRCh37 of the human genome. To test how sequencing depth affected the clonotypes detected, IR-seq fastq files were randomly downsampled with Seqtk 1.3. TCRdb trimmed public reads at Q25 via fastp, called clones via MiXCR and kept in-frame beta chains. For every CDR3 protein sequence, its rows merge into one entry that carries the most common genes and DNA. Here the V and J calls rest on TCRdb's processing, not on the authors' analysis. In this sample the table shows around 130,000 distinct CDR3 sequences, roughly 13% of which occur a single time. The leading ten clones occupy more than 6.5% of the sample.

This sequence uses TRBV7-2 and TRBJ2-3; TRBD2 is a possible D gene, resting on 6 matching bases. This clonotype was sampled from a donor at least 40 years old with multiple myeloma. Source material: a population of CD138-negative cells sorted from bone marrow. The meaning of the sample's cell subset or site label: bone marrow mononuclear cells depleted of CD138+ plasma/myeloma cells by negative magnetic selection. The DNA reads TGTGCCAGCAGCCGAATAGGAGGGCGTAGCACAGATACGCAGTATTTT. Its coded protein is CASSRIGGRSTDTQYF.